This record covers a single TCR beta chain. Its antigen is still unknown. TCRdb passed the RT-PCR reads through MiXCR, listing each CDR3 protein once. The table shows under 800,000 distinct CDR3 sequences, with about 14% occurring only once. The CDR3 length is 15 residues. CDR1 and CDR2 (germline): SGHTA, FQGNSA. Trimming stripped 1 base from V and 6 bases from J, with 16 bases between. This record comes from a study of response to subunit inactivated influenza vaccine. Study findings and constraints: That few new T cells are recruited by each seasonal influenza vaccination was the authors' suggestion.

The gene calls are TRBV7-2 and TRBJ2-7, with a tentative D call TRBD1 (5 bases). The material was PBMCs from blood, obtained 14 days before vaccination. The sequence was collected from a man aged 50-59 years who received an inactivated influenza vaccine. In nucleotides, the CDR3 is TGTGCCAGCAGCTTAGAGTCCAGGGCGCCGCTCGAGCAGTACTTC. Its protein is CASSLESRAPLEQYF.